The 32 T cell receptor beta chains given below trace back to one sample, sequenced in a study of a mutant IDH1 vaccine in newly diagnosed glioma. The sample's time point: week 35, safety follow-up. Vaccination used 300 ug of mutant IDH1 20-mer peptide per dose, with topical imiquimod. Repertoires were generated with immunoSEQ multiplex PCR, while TCRdb's copy carries only in-frame clones and drops some. Among 69,000 or so clones, approximately 86% were seen once, and the ten largest hold roughly 2%. Their antigens are not known. The source material was PBMCs, sampled from a glioma patient whose treatment included an IDH1 peptide vaccine. The receptors shown here come from a man aged 25 to 40 with glioma.

J is TRBJ1-1 and V is TRBV6-1; TRBD1 is a possible D gene (5 bases). This CDR3 is 14 amino acids long. The germline V and J ends were trimmed by 3 bases and 1 base, with 9 bases remaining between them. CDR1 and CDR2 from the germline V gene are MNHNS and SASEGT. The CDR3 region has the DNA TGTGCCAGCAGTGAGTACAGGTCGAACACTGAAGCTTTCTTT. It is translated as CASSEYRSNTEAFF.

This clone was seen more than once but under ten times. The rearrangement links TRBV27 to TRBJ1-1; a weak D match, TRBD1 (5 bases). This CDR3 spans 14 amino acids. Trimming left V 7 bases short and J 1 base short, with 13 bases between. Germline CDR1 MNHEY, CDR2 SMNVEV (reference sequence). For the CDR3, the DNA is TGTGCCAGCATTAGGGTAGGGACGAACACTGAAGCTTTCTTT. This sequence encodes CASIRVGTNTEAFF.

The chain has TRBV5-1 and TRBJ2-3; D is perhaps TRBD2 (6 bases). CDR1 and CDR2 (germline): SGHRS, YFSETQ. Trimming stripped 4 bases from V and 3 bases from J, with 15 bases between. The CDR3 consists of 15 residues. The CDR3 here is CASSAGTQGTDTQYF. DNA for the CDR3: TGCGCCAGCAGCGCGGGGACCCAAGGGACAGATACGCAGTATTTT. The whole variable domain, remainder taken from reference TRBV5-1 and TRBJ2-3, is KAGVTQTPRYLIKTRGQQVTLSCSPISGHRSVSWYQQTPGQGLQFLFEYFSETQRNKGNFPGRFSGRQFSNSRSEMNVSTLELGDSALYLCASSAGTQGTDTQYFGPGTRLTVL.

This clone was seen once. The chain uses TRBV6-6 and TRBJ2-7; no firm D call. Trimming shortened V by 0 bases and J by 5 bases, and 2 bases separated the two germline ends. CDR3 length: 11 amino acids. Germline assignment: CDR1 MNHNY and CDR2 SVGAGI (reference sequence). The CDR3 reads CASSYSDEQYF. The CDR3 coding sequence is TGTGCCAGCAGTTACTCGGACGAGCAGTACTTC.

This rearrangement joins TRBV25-1 to TRBJ2-3; D is possibly TRBD1 (5 bases). The CDR3 has 14 residues. Per the germline V gene, CDR1 is MGHDK and CDR2 is SYGVNS. Trimming cost V 8 bases and J 2 bases, with 14 bases left between them. CDR3 protein: CASQARVNTDTQYF. The CDR3 DNA is TGTGCCAGCCAGGCCAGGGTGAACACAGATACGCAGTATTTT.

This chain uses TRBV19 with TRBJ2-3, with 10 bases aligning to TRBD2. The length of the CDR3 is 15 residues. Germline CDR1 reads LNHDA; CDR2 reads SQIVND (reference sequence). V trimming: 5 bases; J trimming: 0 bases; junction bases outside the gene matches: 2. This CDR3 is CASSGTSASTDTQYF. The CDR3 DNA reads TGTGCCAGTAGTGGGACTAGCGCAAGCACAGATACGCAGTATTTT.

With regard to this clone: At one of its ends the junction is not consistent with the germline gene, which may arise from a read error. The rearrangement links TRBV4-3 to TRBJ2-5; D uncertain. Germline V CDR1 and CDR2: LGHNA, YSLEER. CDR3 length: 13 amino acids. CDR3 coding DNA: TGCGCCAACAGCCCCCGTCTTTTGGAGACCCAGTACTTC. Protein: CANSPRLLETQYF.

The J gene is TRBJ2-7, the V gene TRBV27; D uncertain. The CDR3 sequence is 14 residues long. The ends were cut back, 4 bases at V and 4 bases at J, with 14 bases in the middle. Germline-derived CDR1 and CDR2 are MNHEY and SMNVEV (reference sequence). CDR3: CASSSAMWGYEQYF. CDR3 nucleotide sequence: TGTGCCAGCAGTTCGGCTATGTGGGGTTACGAGCAGTACTTC.

This chain uses TRBV2 with TRBJ2-7; TRBD2 is a possible D gene (5 bases). Germline CDR1 SNHLY, CDR2 FYNNEI. Trimming shortened V by 6 bases and J by 1 base, and 10 bases separated the two germline ends. This CDR3 comprises 13 residues. In DNA, the CDR3 is TGTGCCAGCAGGGACTGGTGGTCCTACGAGCAGTACTTC. It codes for CASRDWWSYEQYF.

This clone was seen a single time. This rearrangement joins TRBV25-1 to TRBJ2-5, with TRBD1 matching over 10 bases. CDR3 size: 13 residues. Losses at the gene ends were 8 bases for V and 5 bases for J; bases not matched to a gene: 5. In germline, CDR1 is MGHDK, CDR2 SYGVNS. In nucleotides, the CDR3 is TGTGCCAGCCGACAGGGGGCCTGGGAGACCCAGTACTTC. Protein: CASRQGAWETQYF.

The rearrangement uses TRBV6-4 and TRBJ1-1; D not resolved. Germline CDR1 is MRHNA and CDR2 is SNTAGT. The CDR3 extends over 13 amino acids. The ends were cut back, 3 bases at V and 4 bases at J, with 9 bases in the middle. The CDR3 DNA follows: TGTGCCAGCAGTGAACGGGGTACCACTGAAGCTTTCTTT. Protein product: CASSERGTTEAFF.

DNA of the CDR3: TGTGCCAGCACCCCAGGGGCAGGCGGCTATGGCTACACCTTC. Its translation: CASTPGAGGYGYTF. V and J are TRBV6-5 and TRBJ1-2; TRBD1 might be the D (6 bases). This CDR3 has 14 residues. V dropped 7 bases and J dropped 4 bases, with 16 bases sitting between them. Germline CDR1 reads MNHEY; CDR2 reads SVGAGI.

The V and J genes are TRBV28 and TRBJ2-5; D not resolved. The CDR3 loop spans 15 amino acids. Trimming cost V 3 bases and J 6 bases, with 17 bases left between them. The V gene's germline CDR1 is MDHEN and CDR2 SYDVKM. The CDR3 coding sequence is TGTGCCAGCAGTTTCGAACGGGTTGGAAAAAAGACCCAGTACTTC. Translating it yields CASSFERVGKKTQYF.

The chain is built from TRBV5-4 and TRBJ1-1; no reliable D call. This CDR3 contains 12 residues. Germline CDR1 and CDR2: SGHNT and YYREEE (reference sequence). The V gene lost 0 bases and the J gene lost 11 bases, with 11 bases spanning the gap. The CDR3 DNA reads as TGTGCCAGCAGCTTGGCGGGCATTGGGGCTTTCTTT. Translation: CASSLAGIGAFF.

The chain has TRBV5-8 and TRBJ1-5; possible D gene TRBD1, 6 bases. The CDR3 extends over 15 amino acids. The germline V gene encodes CDR1 SGHTS and CDR2 YDEGEE. Between the trimmed V and J ends, which lost 1 base and 9 bases, there was a span of 17 bases. CDR3: CASSLRSQGLMPQHF. CDR3 nucleotide sequence: TGTGCCAGCAGCTTGAGGTCACAGGGTCTTATGCCCCAGCATTTT.

The chain recombines TRBV4-2 with TRBJ2-2, with D hard to call. Germline V gives CDR1 LGHNA, CDR2 YNFKEQ. Trimming cost V 1 base and J 4 bases, with 13 bases left between them. The length of the CDR3 is 16 residues. This CDR3 is CASSQGTWIGTGELFF. In DNA form, the CDR3 reads TGTGCCAGCAGCCAAGGAACTTGGATCGGCACCGGGGAGCTGTTTTTT.

V and J are TRBV5-1 and TRBJ2-3, with 9 positions matching TRBD1. V shed 4 bases, J shed 7 bases, and the junction held 7 bases outside the gene matches. Germline V gene data show CDR1 as SGHRS and CDR2 as YFSETQ. The CDR3 sequence is 14 residues long. The CDR3, as DNA: TGCGCCAGCAGCCCGGGGACAGGGCTGAATACGCAGTATTTT. Its translation is CASSPGTGLNTQYF.

The chain employs TRBV7-9 and TRBJ2-5; D may be TRBD2 (6 bases). Germline lookup yields CDR1 SEHNR and CDR2 FQNEAQ (reference sequence). The V end was cut by 5 bases, the J end by 3 bases, with 13 bases between. The CDR3 is made up of 14 amino acids. In DNA, the CDR3 is TGTGCCAGCAGCCTCCCGCGGGAAAAAGAGACCCAGTACTTC. This gives the protein CASSLPREKETQYF.

This chain links TRBV27 with TRBJ2-5; 8 nucleotides align to TRBD1. The CDR3 is 13 amino acids. Germline trimming cut 5 bases from V and 6 bases from J; bases unmatched to any gene: 5. Germline assignment: CDR1 MNHEY and CDR2 SMNVEV (reference sequence). The CDR3 DNA is TGTGCCAGCAGTAGACAGGGGTGGAAGACCCAGTACTTC. It codes for CASSRQGWKTQYF.

The genes are TRBV23-1 and TRBJ2-7; unclear D gene. TRBV23-1 is flagged as an ORF with uncertain function. CDR3 length: 15 residues. Trimming left V 4 bases short and J 7 bases short, with 20 bases between. As DNA, the CDR3 is TGCGCCAGCAGTCTCCCGTCGGCAGGTTGCCCAGAGCAGTACTTC. Its translation is CASSLPSAGCPEQYF.

J is TRBJ2-7 and V is TRBV2; no reliable D call. The CDR3 loop spans 12 amino acids. Germline V gene data show CDR1 as SNHLY and CDR2 as FYNNEI. Trimming took off 7 bases at V and 3 bases at J, with 10 bases between the two ends. CDR3 in DNA: TGTGCCAGCATGGGCAGATTCTACGAGCAGTACTTC. Protein product: CASMGRFYEQYF.

This chain links TRBV7-8 with TRBJ2-5; D tentatively reads TRBD1 or TRBD2 (6 bases each). The length of the CDR3 is 16 residues. In germline, CDR1 is SGHVS, CDR2 FQNEAQ. Trimming stripped 5 bases from V and 5 bases from J, with 21 bases between. This CDR3 reads CASSGRSRGRRETQYF. CDR3 DNA: TGTGCCAGCAGCGGCAGGAGCCGGGGGCGCAGGGAGACCCAGTACTTC.

The chain links TRBV30 to TRBJ2-6; D is perhaps TRBD1 (5 bases). The CDR3 sequence is 21 residues long. Between the trimmed V and J ends, which lost 2 bases and 4 bases, there was a span of 30 bases. Germline values: CDR1 GTSNPN, CDR2 SVGIG (reference sequence). The CDR3 DNA reads as TGTGCCTGGAGTCTCACCCGAACCCTCGGCCAGGGTGTTGGCGGGGCCAACGTCCTGACTTTC. Its translation: CAWSLTRTLGQGVGGANVLTF.

The chain has TRBV10-3 and TRBJ2-3, with 11 bases that match TRBD2. The CDR3 extends over 16 amino acids. Germline lookup yields CDR1 ENHRY and CDR2 SYGVKD. V trimming: 3 bases; J trimming: 4 bases; junction bases outside the gene matches: 6. The CDR3 here is CAISDHSGGAADTQYF. CDR3 coding DNA: TGTGCCATCAGTGACCATAGCGGGGGGGCAGCAGATACGCAGTATTTT.

The chain joins TRBV7-3 to TRBJ2-5; D gene ambiguous. Germline lookup yields CDR1 SGHTA and CDR2 FQGTGA. Trimming stripped 4 bases from V and 5 bases from J, with 11 bases between. CDR3 length equals 13 residues. The CDR3 sequence is CASSSLPLETQYF. The CDR3 DNA follows: TGTGCCAGCAGCTCCCTGCCATTGGAGACCCAGTACTTC.

This clone was picked up a small number of times. V is TRBV2 and J is TRBJ2-2; 10 bases align to TRBD1. The CDR3 is 14 amino acids. The germline V gene encodes CDR1 SNHLY and CDR2 FYNNEI. Trimming took 5 bases from V and 6 from J; bases not matched to a gene: 3. The CDR3 region has the DNA TGTGCCAGCAGTAAAGGACAGGGGGCCGGGGAGCTGTTTTTT. It is translated as CASSKGQGAGELFF.

Notes on this clone: Additional DNA sequences in this sample encode the identical CDR3. This rearrangement joins TRBV7-2 to TRBJ1-2, with 8 bases identical to TRBD1. The CDR3 has 12 residues. Trimming took 5 bases from V and 8 from J; bases not matched to a gene: 4. Germline lookup yields CDR1 SGHTA and CDR2 FQGNSA. CDR3 coding DNA: TGTGCCAGCAGCCCTGGACAGGGCGGCTACACCTTC. This gives the protein CASSPGQGGYTF.

This chain connects TRBV11-2 to TRBJ1-5, with D hard to call. Germline lookup yields CDR1 SGHAT and CDR2 FQNNGV. The CDR3 is made up of 13 amino acids. Trimming took off 5 bases at V and 5 bases at J, with 10 bases between the two ends. The CDR3 DNA reads as TGTGCCAGCAGCGACGGACCGGATCAGCCCCAGCATTTT. Translated, it gives CASSDGPDQPQHF.

This clone was counted a few times. The chain links TRBV27 to TRBJ2-2; the D is unclear. The length of the CDR3 is 13 residues. CDR1 and CDR2 (germline): MNHEY, SMNVEV (reference sequence). Trimming took off 4 bases at V and 3 bases at J, with 6 bases between the two ends. Written as DNA, the CDR3 is TGTGCCAGCAGTTCCGCCTACACCGGGGAGCTGTTTTTT. Protein sequence: CASSSAYTGELFF.

This chain links TRBV4-1 with TRBJ1-2; TRBD1 might be the D (6 bases). CDR1 and CDR2 (germline): MGHRA, YSYEKL. The CDR3 covers 19 residues. The V end lost 4 bases, the J end lost 8 bases, and 32 bases lay between the germline ends. CDR3 in amino acids: CASSRLILGNRKGEGGYTF. The CDR3 nucleotides read TGCGCCAGCAGCCGGCTTATACTAGGGAACAGGAAGGGGGAGGGCGGCTACACCTTC.

The chain links TRBV6-5 to TRBJ1-1; D unclear. The V gene's germline CDR1 is MNHEY and CDR2 SVGAGI. The V end was cut by 4 bases, the J end by 5 bases, with 11 bases between. CDR3 length: 13 amino acids. CDR3 DNA: TGTGCCAGCAGTTTGGTCAGTTGGACTGAAGCTTTCTTT. Translation: CASSLVSWTEAFF.

The V and J genes are TRBV9 and TRBJ1-5; no definite D call. Germline V gives CDR1 SGDLS, CDR2 YYNGEE. V was trimmed by 3 bases and J by 0 bases, leaving 7 bases between them. The CDR3 covers 14 residues. This chain's CDR3 is CASSATSSNQPQHF. In DNA form, the CDR3 reads TGTGCCAGCAGCGCTACAAGTAGCAATCAGCCCCAGCATTTT. Full variable domain (missing parts from reference TRBV9 and TRBJ1-5): DSGVTQTPKHLITATGQRVTLRCSPRSGDLSVYWYQQSLDQGLQFLIQYYNGEERAKGNILERFSAQQFPDLHSELNLSSLELGDSALYFCASSATSSNQPQHFGDGTRLSIL.